This T cell receptor (beta chain) was identified during a study of T cell responses to AZD1222 COVID-19 vaccine. General study points: Only a handful of individuals given AZD1222 were seropositive at baseline.

Assay used: immunoSEQ multiplex PCR; TCRdb lists only in-frame clones, some missing. The sample records some 180,000 clones, roughly nine tenths being singletons. Germline lookup yields CDR1 GTSNPN and CDR2 SVGIG (reference sequence). V shed 2 bases and J shed 3 bases, with 16 bases lying between them. The length of the CDR3 is 15 residues. As to this clone: Its specificity is not known.

The rearrangement joins TRBV30 to TRBJ1-1; no reliable D call. The starting material was peripheral blood, obtained 28 days after the second dose of the MenACWY control vaccine. The receptor was isolated from an adult who received the MenACWY meningococcal vaccine as a control. The CDR3 sequence: CAWSLTPTTDTEAFF. CDR3 nucleotide sequence: TGTGCCTGGAGTTTAACTCCCACGACGGACACTGAAGCTTTCTTT.